Ten or more counts support the clone carrying this TCR beta chain. Antigen: not known. This specimen belongs to a study of early T cells in non-severe SARS-CoV-2 infection. General study results and limits: VDJdb matching favored anti-spike CD8 responses, missing private and CD4 specificities.

Each CDR3 protein gets one entry after TCRdb re-called the 5' RACE reads with MiXCR. The sample shows 88,000 or so distinct CDR3 sequences, approximately 15% of them seen only once. Sequencing input: whole blood. The sequence was obtained from an adult who was a healthcare worker with PCR-confirmed SARS-CoV-2 infection or an uninfected control (not recorded which).

The CDR3 sequence: CASSPRDTGELFF. The CDR3 coding sequence is TGTGCCAGCAGCCCCAGGGACACCGGGGAGCTGTTTTTT. This sequence joins TRBV7-3 and TRBJ2-2; a possible D gene is TRBD1 (5 bases). Trimming removed 5 bases at V and 3 bases at J, with 7 bases between. Germline V gene lookup returns CDR1 SGHTA and CDR2 FQGTGA. This CDR3 comprises 13 residues.